The 30 T cell receptor beta chains below were found in one sample sequenced in a study of T-cell memory formation after mild COVID-19. TCRdb itself ran the 5' RACE reads through MiXCR, one entry per CDR3 protein. The sample lists fewer than 250,000 distinct CDR3 sequences; 15% were seen once. Sequencing input: PBMCs or a T cell subset sorted from them (not recorded which). These receptors originate from an adult woman who had mild COVID-19 (a few samples of this study predate the infection). Cell type and time point are not known.

This chain uses TRBV4-3 with TRBJ2-3; TRBD2 agrees at 8 bases. The CDR3 runs 18 residues. Looked up from germline, CDR1 is LGHNA and CDR2 is YSLEER. After removal of 1 base from V and 1 base from J, the junction contained 10 bases not matched to a gene. The CDR3 spells CASSQGEVNGRGTDTQYF. The CDR3 region has the DNA TGCGCCAGCAGCCAAGGCGAAGTCAACGGGAGGGGCACAGATACGCAGTATTTT.

This clonotype has more than one count but fewer than ten. V and J are TRBV4-2 and TRBJ2-7; possibly TRBD1 for D (6 bases). Germline V gene data show CDR1 as LGHNA and CDR2 as YNFKEQ. This CDR3 is 13 amino acids long. V was clipped by 6 bases and J by 1 base, with 10 bases between them. This CDR3 reads CASRQDRSYEQYF. The CDR3 DNA reads as TGTGCCAGCAGACAGGACAGATCCTACGAGCAGTACTTC.

This clonotype was picked up many times. The chain employs TRBV24-1 and TRBJ1-1; D remains ambiguous. V was trimmed by 3 bases and J by 1 base, leaving 5 bases between them. The CDR3 is 13 amino acids. CDR1 and CDR2 from the germline V gene are KGHDR and SFDVKD. CDR3 in amino acids: CATSDVTNTEAFF. In DNA form, the CDR3 reads TGTGCCACCAGTGATGTGACGAACACTGAAGCTTTCTTT.

J is TRBJ2-2 and V is TRBV15, with TRBD1 as a possible D gene (7 bases). V gave up 6 bases and J gave up 0 bases, with 14 bases separating them. The germline V gene has CDR1 LNHNV and CDR2 YYDKDF (reference sequence). CDR3 length: 16 residues. For the CDR3, the DNA is TGTGCCACCAGGGGACAGCGACTAGCGAACACCGGGGAGCTGTTTTTT. As protein: CATRGQRLANTGELFF.

V is TRBV2 and J is TRBJ2-3; 11 nucleotides align to TRBD2. The V gene's germline CDR1 is SNHLY and CDR2 FYNNEI. J was trimmed by 4 bases and V by 7 bases; bases with no gene match: 10. The CDR3 is made up of 16 amino acids. The CDR3 coding sequence is TGTGCCAGCAACCCGGGACTAGCGGACCCCCCAGATACGCAGTATTTT. This translates into CASNPGLADPPDTQYF.

The gene calls are TRBV5-4 and TRBJ2-1; D may be TRBD2 (6 bases). The CDR3 is 15 amino acids. Germline assignment: CDR1 SGHNT and CDR2 YYREEE (reference sequence). Trimming removed 4 bases from V and 8 bases from J, with 19 bases in between. The CDR3 loop reads CASSSRGTRFHEQFF. The CDR3 region has the DNA TGTGCCAGCAGCAGCCGGGGGACCCGCTTTCATGAGCAGTTCTTC.

CDR3 in DNA: TGTGCCAGCAGCCAAGGTAGAAGACAGGATGAAGCTTTCTTT. Translation: CASSQGRRQDEAFF. The chain has TRBV4-2 and TRBJ1-1; tentative D call: TRBD1 (6 bases). CDR1 LGHNA and CDR2 YNFKEQ come from the germline V gene. This CDR3 has 14 residues. V was cut by 1 base and J by 7 bases, with 13 bases left in between.

This clonotype was found a few times. V and J are TRBV29-1 and TRBJ2-2; 8 nucleotides match TRBD1. The CDR3 length is 14 residues. V was clipped by 6 bases and J by 3 bases; unmatched bases: 6. Germline V gene lookup returns CDR1 SQVTM and CDR2 ANQGSEA. The CDR3 region is CSVRDRIDTGELFF. CDR3 DNA: TGCAGCGTCAGGGACAGGATAGACACCGGGGAGCTGTTTTTT.

The rearrangement joins TRBV24-1 to TRBJ1-2; D not certain. V was cut by 1 base and J by 7 bases, with 12 bases left in between. The length of the CDR3 is 14 residues. Germline lookup yields CDR1 KGHDR and CDR2 SFDVKD. The chain's CDR3 is CATSDFDRISGYTF. The CDR3 nucleotides are TGTGCCACCAGTGATTTTGATCGGATCTCTGGCTACACCTTC.

This clonotype occurred a few times. The V gene is TRBV29-1, the J gene TRBJ2-7, with TRBD2 matching over 10 bases. The trim removed 2 bases at V and 7 bases at J, leaving 5 bases unmatched. This CDR3 spans 13 amino acids. The germline V gene encodes CDR1 SQVTM and CDR2 ANQGSEA. CDR3 sequence reads: CSVETLAGDEQYF. The CDR3 DNA is TGCAGCGTTGAAACGCTAGCGGGAGATGAGCAGTACTTC.

The chain is built from TRBV19 and TRBJ2-1, with D tentatively TRBD1 or TRBD2 (5 bases each). V lost 6 bases and J 3 bases, leaving 24 bases between the germline ends. The CDR3 length is 18 residues. The germline V gene encodes CDR1 LNHDA and CDR2 SQIVND (reference sequence). CDR3 in amino acids: CASSPFPVRDGHYNEQFF. The DNA of the CDR3 is TGTGCCAGTAGCCCCTTCCCCGTCCGGGACGGCCACTACAATGAGCAGTTCTTC.

This clonotype appeared a few times. V gene TRBV9 combines with J gene TRBJ1-2, with unresolved D. The CDR3 spans 13 residues. V lost 1 base and J lost 1, with 5 bases in between. Germline V gene data show CDR1 as SGDLS and CDR2 as YYNGEE. The CDR3 protein is CASSVRSNYGYTF. In nucleotides, the CDR3 is TGTGCCAGCAGCGTACGCAGTAACTATGGCTACACCTTC.

This clonotype occurred many times. The V gene is TRBV12-3 or TRBV12-4, the J gene TRBJ2-1; D remains ambiguous. The CDR3 loop spans 11 amino acids. The V gene lost 5 bases and the J gene lost 6 bases, with 5 bases spanning the gap. CDR3 in DNA: TGTGCCAGCAGTAGGAGCAATGAGCAGTTCTTC. Translation gives CASSRSNEQFF.

The chain has TRBV7-2 and TRBJ1-2, with no clear D. V was shortened by 1 base and J by 4 bases, with 13 bases between the two germline ends. The CDR3 runs to 15 residues. Germline values: CDR1 SGHTA, CDR2 FQGNSA. The CDR3 loop is CASSLVGGKGYGYTF. Here the CDR3 DNA reads TGTGCCAGCAGCTTAGTAGGAGGGAAAGGCTATGGCTACACCTTC. The variable domain in full, completed from reference TRBV7-2 and TRBJ1-2, reads GAGVSQSPSNKVTEKGKDVELRCDPISGHTALYWYRQSLGQGLEFLIYFQGNSAPDKSGLPSDRFSAERTGGSVSTLTIQRTQQEDSAVYLCASSLVGGKGYGYTFGSGTRLTVV.

This clonotype showed up just a few times. The chain carries TRBV3-1 and TRBJ2-3; TRBD2 is a possible D gene (6 bases). CDR3 length equals 14 residues. Looked up from germline, CDR1 is LGHDT and CDR2 is YNNKEL (reference sequence). V was trimmed by 8 bases and J by 2 bases, leaving 14 bases between them. The CDR3 is CASRSGVTTDTQYF. CDR3 in DNA: TGTGCCAGCCGATCGGGGGTCACCACAGATACGCAGTATTTT.

The chain recombines TRBV6-5 with TRBJ2-7, with 9 positions matching TRBD2. The junction had 6 bases not matched to a gene; V was cut back by 6 bases and J by 0 bases. The length of the CDR3 is 15 residues. Germline loops: CDR1 MNHEY, CDR2 SVGAGI. CDR3 amino acids: CASSKREAVSYEQYF. The DNA of the CDR3 is TGTGCCAGCAGCAAGCGGGAGGCAGTCTCCTACGAGCAGTACTTC.

In its sample, this clonotype was seen a few times. The chain carries TRBV29-1 and TRBJ2-1; 8 bases fit TRBD2. Germline loops: CDR1 SQVTM, CDR2 ANQGSEA. Trimming removed 0 bases from V and 0 bases from J; junction bases left unmatched: 1. The length of the CDR3 is 15 residues. The CDR3 nucleotides read TGCAGCGTTGAAGATCGGGGGGGCTCCTACAATGAGCAGTTCTTC. Its translation is CSVEDRGGSYNEQFF.

CDR3 sequence (DNA): TGTGCCAGCAGCCAAGATCTGCGACTGTACGAGCAGTACTTC. Protein product: CASSQDLRLYEQYF. The rearrangement uses TRBV3-1 and TRBJ2-7; no reliable D call. Trimming left V 0 bases short and J 4 bases short, with 10 bases between. Germline V gives CDR1 LGHDT, CDR2 YNNKEL (reference sequence). CDR3 length: 14 residues.

This clonotype was seen a handful of times. The rearrangement links TRBV3-1 to TRBJ1-2; weak D call: TRBD1 (6 bases). Trimming took 4 bases from V and 3 from J, leaving 12 bases between them. The CDR3 sequence is 14 residues long. In germline, CDR1 is LGHDT, CDR2 YNNKEL (reference sequence). In DNA, the CDR3 is TGTGCCAGCAGCCGGGGGGCAGCGGACTATGGCTACACCTTC. It translates to CASSRGAADYGYTF.

V gene TRBV25-1 combines with J gene TRBJ1-1; D not certain. The germline gives CDR1 MGHDK, CDR2 SYGVNS. This CDR3 region has 11 residues. Trimming took off 3 bases at V and 11 bases at J, with 10 bases between the two ends. This chain's CDR3 is CASSDLRRAFF. Here the CDR3 DNA reads TGTGCCAGCAGTGATTTACGTCGGGCTTTCTTT.

The table lists this clonotype with many counts. This rearrangement joins TRBV5-5 to TRBJ1-1; the D is unclear. Germline V gives CDR1 SGHKS, CDR2 YYEKEE (reference sequence). The V gene lost 2 bases and the J gene lost 2 bases, with 10 bases spanning the gap. The CDR3 contains 14 residues. CDR3 in DNA: TGTGCCAGCAGCTTTACCGGGGAAAACACTGAAGCTTTCTTT. This sequence encodes CASSFTGENTEAFF.

V and J are TRBV7-9 and TRBJ1-2, with D perhaps TRBD1 (5 bases). Germline loops: CDR1 SEHNR, CDR2 FQNEAQ (reference sequence). There are 13 residues in the CDR3. V lost 6 bases, J lost 6 bases, and 14 bases lay in between. In nucleotides, the CDR3 is TGTGCCAGCAGATCCGGGGCTCCCGATGGCTACACCTTC. It yields the protein CASRSGAPDGYTF.

This clonotype occurred a few times. The chain has TRBV20-1 and TRBJ1-6; possibly TRBD1 for D (5 bases). The germline V gene has CDR1 DFQATT and CDR2 SNEGSKA (reference sequence). The CDR3 is 16 residues long. Trimming took off 0 bases at V and 6 bases at J, with 15 bases between the two ends. The CDR3 DNA is TGCAGTGCTAGAGATATGCGGGGGGGGTCTAATTCACCCCTCCACTTT. Protein product: CSARDMRGGSNSPLHF.

V usage is TRBV3-1 and J usage is TRBJ2-2, with a tentative D call TRBD2 (5 bases). This CDR3 contains 17 residues. V lost 3 bases and J lost 6, with 20 bases in between. Germline lookup yields CDR1 LGHDT and CDR2 YNNKEL (reference sequence). Written as DNA, the CDR3 is TGTGCCAGCAGCCAGCTTTCACCGGGATCAGTGGCCGGGGAGCTGTTTTTT. Translating it yields CASSQLSPGSVAGELFF.

In this sample, this clonotype turned up a few times. V is TRBV6-5 and J is TRBJ2-7; 7 nucleotides match TRBD1. The CDR3 is made up of 13 amino acids. The ends lost 10 bases at V and 5 bases at J; junction bases unmatched: 11. From germline, CDR1 is MNHEY and CDR2 SVGAGI. For the CDR3, the DNA is TGTGCCACCGCCCCAGGGGGTTCCAACGAGCAGTACTTC. Translation gives CATAPGGSNEQYF.

The chain links TRBV5-6 to TRBJ2-3, with a tentative D call TRBD2 (5 bases). V shed 0 bases and J shed 7 bases, with 18 bases lying between them. The CDR3 covers 16 residues. CDR1 SGHDT and CDR2 YYEEEE come from the germline V gene. The CDR3 nucleotides read TGTGCCAGCAGCTTGGTGTCGGCTAGTCGAGGGAATACGCAGTATTTT. Its protein is CASSLVSASRGNTQYF. The whole variable domain, filled in from reference TRBV5-6 and TRBJ2-3, reads DAGVTQSPTHLIKTRGQQVTLRCSPKSGHDTVSWYQQALGQGPQFIFQYYEEEERQRGNFPDRFSGHQFPNYSSELNVNALLLGDSALYLCASSLVSASRGNTQYFGPGTRLTVL.

This clonotype was seen more than once but under ten times. The chain joins TRBV7-2 to TRBJ2-7, with 9 bases fitting TRBD1. Germline CDR1 and CDR2: SGHTA and FQGNSA. This CDR3 comprises 13 residues. With 9 bases clipped from V and 5 bases from J, the junction kept 8 bases outside the gene matches. The chain's CDR3 is CASSRDRVNEQYF. CDR3 sequence (DNA): TGTGCCAGTTCGCGGGACAGGGTTAACGAGCAGTACTTC.

This clonotype was seen once. The chain combines TRBV12-5 with TRBJ2-1; D gene uncertain. The CDR3 extends over 12 amino acids. V dropped 0 bases and J dropped 7 bases, with 4 bases sitting between them. Germline-derived CDR1 and CDR2 are LGHNT and FRNRAP. The DNA for the CDR3 is TGTGCTAGTGGTTTGGTTAAAAATGAGCAGTTCTTC. Translation gives CASGLVKNEQFF.

This clonotype was seen at least ten times. The rearrangement links TRBV20-1 to TRBJ2-2; 13 positions match TRBD2. J was trimmed by 2 bases and V by 0 bases; bases with no gene match: 3. The CDR3 contains 17 residues. CDR1 is DFQATT, CDR2 SNEGSKA, per germline (reference sequence). CDR3 amino acids: CSARELAGGSNTGELFF. CDR3 coding DNA: TGCAGTGCTAGAGAACTAGCGGGGGGGTCTAACACCGGGGAGCTGTTTTTT.

The chain employs TRBV5-1 and TRBJ1-1, with 7 bases aligning to TRBD1. Trimming cost V 1 base and J 5 bases; bases outside gene matches: 11. Germline lookup yields CDR1 SGHRS and CDR2 YFSETQ. The CDR3 length is 16 residues. The CDR3: CASSLPHRGRFTEAFF. The CDR3 nucleotides read TGCGCCAGCAGCTTGCCTCACAGGGGACGGTTTACTGAAGCTTTCTTT.